This T cell receptor beta chain appears in the sequencing data of a study of cytomegalovirus exposure and HLA in healthy donors. The PCR employed 60 Vbeta primers together with 13 Jbeta primers. Assay: immunoSEQ multiplex PCR; the TCRdb copy retains only in-frame clones and omits some. This table holds just under 95,000 clones, 80% to 90% found once. Material: PBMCs. The receptor comes from a woman between 18 and 30 years old in good health and CMV-seropositive.

The CDR3, as DNA: TGTGCCAGCAGCTTCAATAGAGAACAGCAGCCCCAGCATTTT. Its translation: CASSFNREQQPQHF. The chain couples TRBV5-5 to TRBJ1-5; D call uncertain. V was clipped by 2 bases and J by 7 bases, with 13 bases between them. CDR3 length equals 14 residues. The germline CDR1 and CDR2 sequences are SGHKS and YYEKEE (reference sequence).